The 30 T cell receptor beta chains reported below all come from one sample, sequenced in a study of blood T cell repertoires in COVID-19. The method was immunoSEQ multiplex PCR; TCRdb's version includes in-frame clones alone and lacks a portion of them. The sample has under 95,000 clones, over 75% seen once. Sequencing input: peripheral blood. Every receptor here comes from a woman in her 70s with acute or convalescent COVID-19.

This chain connects TRBV7-2 to TRBJ2-1, with 8 nucleotides matching TRBD2. The CDR3 sequence is 17 residues long. Germline V CDR1 and CDR2: SGHTA, FQGNSA. Losses at the gene ends were 5 bases for V and 5 bases for J; bases not matched to a gene: 14. CDR3 loop: CASSPDAGGGFHNEQFF. CDR3 DNA: TGTGCCAGCAGCCCCGACGCTGGCGGGGGGTTTCACAATGAGCAGTTCTTC.

The chain is built from TRBV10-3 and TRBJ1-3; D is possibly TRBD1 (6 bases). The germline V gene encodes CDR1 ENHRY and CDR2 SYGVKD. The CDR3 is 16 amino acids. V was shortened by 0 bases and J by 3 bases, with 12 bases between the two germline ends. The CDR3 spells CAISESAGELGNTIYF. The CDR3 region has the DNA TGTGCCATCAGTGAGTCGGCAGGGGAACTTGGAAACACCATATATTTT.

J is TRBJ1-2 and V is TRBV4-1, with TRBD1 matching 9 bases. Germline V CDR1 and CDR2: MGHRA, YSYEKL. The CDR3 is made up of 17 amino acids. The J segment lost 8 bases and the V segment lost 0 bases, leaving 13 bases of the junction unmatched. The CDR3 DNA sequence: TGCGCCAGCAGCCAAGATAACAGGGGGCAACCCTCGATGGGCTACACCTTC. This codes for CASSQDNRGQPSMGYTF.

The gene calls are TRBV28 and TRBJ1-2; D may be TRBD1 (6 bases). CDR1 and CDR2 (germline): MDHEN, SYDVKM. The CDR3 has 12 residues. Trimming removed 6 bases at V and 6 bases at J, with 11 bases between. The CDR3 nucleotides read TGTGCCAGCAGGGCTTCAGGGGATGGCTACACCTTC. It is translated as CASRASGDGYTF.

V usage is TRBV28 and J usage is TRBJ1-3; unclear D gene. The CDR3 sequence is 14 residues long. Trimming removed 6 bases from V and 4 bases from J, with 13 bases in between. CDR1 is MDHEN and CDR2 is SYDVKM in the germline V gene. The CDR3 coding sequence is TGTGCCAGCAGGCGGGTTTCTGGGGGAAACACCATATATTTT. Translating gives CASRRVSGGNTIYF. Based on the CDR3 plus reference TRBV28 and TRBJ1-3, the full variable domain is DVKVTQSSRYLVKRTGEKVFLECVQDMDHENMFWYRQDPGLGLRLIYFSYDVKMKEKGDIPEGYSVSREKKERFSLILESASTNQTSMYLCASRRVSGGNTIYFGEGSWLTVV.

The chain uses TRBV5-6 and TRBJ1-6; D not resolved. Per germline, CDR1 SGHDT and CDR2 YYEEEE. The CDR3 contains 13 residues. Between the trimmed V and J ends, which lost 1 base and 9 bases, there was a span of 8 bases. CDR3 sequence: CASSLNVGSPLHF. The CDR3 coding sequence is TGTGCCAGCAGCTTGAACGTCGGTTCACCCCTCCACTTT. Filled out from reference TRBV5-6 and TRBJ1-6, the complete variable domain reads DAGVTQSPTHLIKTRGQQVTLRCSPKSGHDTVSWYQQALGQGPQFIFQYYEEEERQRGNFPDRFSGHQFPNYSSELNVNALLLGDSALYLCASSLNVGSPLHFGNGTRLTVT.

The chain has TRBV27 and TRBJ2-5; a weak D match, TRBD1 (6 bases). Germline V gene lookup returns CDR1 MNHEY and CDR2 SMNVEV (reference sequence). Trimming removed 5 bases from V and 2 bases from J, with 12 bases in between. The CDR3 totals 14 residues. DNA for the CDR3: TGTGCCAGCAGTAGCCGGGACAAACAAGAGACCCAGTACTTC. As protein: CASSSRDKQETQYF.

The chain employs TRBV3-1 (or the pseudogene TRBV3-2) and TRBJ1-2; D is uncertain. Trimming cost V 0 bases and J 2 bases, with 7 bases left between them. This CDR3 comprises 14 residues. Germline CDR1 LGHDT, CDR2 YNNKEL (reference sequence). CDR3 region: CASSQEAVNYGYTF. CDR3 DNA sequence: TGTGCCAGCAGCCAAGAGGCGGTAAACTATGGCTACACCTTC.

V gene TRBV2 combines with J gene TRBJ1-4; 8 bases agree with TRBD1. Trimming cost V 1 base and J 8 bases; bases outside gene matches: 9. Germline V lookup: CDR1 SNHLY, CDR2 FYNNEI. This CDR3 contains 16 residues. The CDR3 region has the DNA TGTGCCAGCAGTGAAGACCCAGGGGGCGCTGGCGAAAAACTGTTTTTT. Its translation: CASSEDPGGAGEKLFF.

The V call is TRBV5-1, the J call TRBJ1-4; tentative D call: TRBD1 (6 bases). This CDR3 spans 16 amino acids. CDR1 SGHRS and CDR2 YFSETQ come from the germline V gene. V was clipped by 4 bases and J by 8 bases, with 21 bases between them. The CDR3 sequence is CASSVLDSRQGEKLFF. The CDR3 DNA reads TGCGCCAGCAGCGTCCTCGATTCGCGTCAGGGGGAAAAACTGTTTTTT.

The chain has TRBV5-1 and TRBJ2-7, with D maybe TRBD1 (6 bases). The CDR3 sequence is 16 residues long. Germline V gene data show CDR1 as SGHRS and CDR2 as YFSETQ. Trimming removed 0 bases at V and 3 bases at J, with 16 bases between. This CDR3 reads CASSLGGGTRGYEQYF. The DNA for the CDR3 is TGCGCCAGCAGCTTGGGAGGGGGAACTAGGGGCTACGAGCAGTACTTC. Full variable domain (rest looked up from reference TRBV5-1 and TRBJ2-7): KAGVTQTPRYLIKTRGQQVTLSCSPISGHRSVSWYQQTPGQGLQFLFEYFSETQRNKGNFPGRFSGRQFSNSRSEMNVSTLELGDSALYLCASSLGGGTRGYEQYFGPGTRLTVT.

V usage is TRBV25-1 and J usage is TRBJ1-6, with TRBD1 matching 7 bases. V was pared by 7 bases and J by 5 bases, with 2 bases of the junction left unmatched. From germline, CDR1 is MGHDK and CDR2 SYGVNS. The CDR3 has 13 amino acids. In DNA form, the CDR3 reads TGTGCCAGCAAAGGGACAGATAATTCACCCCTCCACTTT. This encodes CASKGTDNSPLHF.

J is TRBJ2-3 and V is TRBV7-9, with 7 bases aligning to TRBD1. Germline CDR1 reads SEHNR; CDR2 reads FQNEAQ (reference sequence). This CDR3 has 15 amino acids. The ends lost 4 bases at V and 2 bases at J; junction bases unmatched: 6. CDR3 nucleotide sequence: TGTGCCAGCAGCTCCCGACAGGGCCTCACAGATACGCAGTATTTT. The encoded protein is CASSSRQGLTDTQYF.

The chain carries TRBV2 and TRBJ1-1; unclear D gene. Germline V CDR1 and CDR2: SNHLY, FYNNEI. V was pared by 4 bases and J by 6 bases, with 9 bases between. This CDR3 is 12 amino acids long. The CDR3 nucleotides read TGTGCCAGCAGTGTTATGAGTCCTGAAGCTTTCTTT. Translation: CASSVMSPEAFF.

This chain links TRBV5-6 with TRBJ1-5; a possible D gene is TRBD1 (6 bases). The germline V gene has CDR1 SGHDT and CDR2 YYEEEE. V was trimmed by 2 bases and J by 0 bases, leaving 21 bases between them. CDR3 length: 19 amino acids. CDR3 loop: CASSLYRDTDRYSNQPQHF. The CDR3 nucleotides read TGTGCCAGCAGCTTATACCGGGACACGGATCGGTATAGCAATCAGCCCCAGCATTTT.

The rearrangement uses TRBV18 and TRBJ2-5; 13 bases fit TRBD2. Per the germline V gene, CDR1 is KGHSH and CDR2 is LQKENI. The junction had 6 bases not matched to a gene; V was cut back by 4 bases and J by 4 bases. The CDR3 length is 16 residues. DNA for the CDR3: TGTGCCAGCTCACGAGGACTAGCGGGGGCCGGAGAGACCCAGTACTTC. Translated: CASSRGLAGAGETQYF.

The chain employs TRBV9 and TRBJ1-4, with 11 bases identical to TRBD1. The CDR3 runs to 18 residues. V shed 3 bases and J 1 base; nucleotides not matched to a gene: 8. Per germline, CDR1 SGDLS and CDR2 YYNGEE. In DNA, the CDR3 is TGTGCCAGCAGCGGGGGACAGGGGGGCGCCGGAACTAATGAAAAACTGTTTTTT. Translated: CASSGGQGGAGTNEKLFF.

As regards this clone: At one boundary the junction diverges from the germline segment, which might be a read error. The chain carries TRBV6-5 and TRBJ1-1, with TRBD1 as a possible D gene (5 bases). The CDR3 spans 13 residues. Germline CDR1 reads MNHEY; CDR2 reads SVGAGI. The CDR3 nucleotides are TGTGCCAGCAGTGACTCCAGGGTGCCTGAAGCTTTCTTT. It yields the protein CASSDSRVPEAFF.

This clone came up once. The chain carries TRBV19 and TRBJ2-7, with 8 bases identical to TRBD1. V was pared by 6 bases and J by 1 base, with 11 bases of the junction left unmatched. The CDR3 has 16 amino acids. Germline V lookup: CDR1 LNHDA, CDR2 SQIVND (reference sequence). The CDR3 coding sequence is TGTGCCAGTAGCCCCAGTGGACAGGGTATGTCCTACGAGCAGTACTTC. Amino acids: CASSPSGQGMSYEQYF.

DNA for the CDR3: TGCAGCGTTGTGGGACAGGGCTCCTACAATGAGCAGTTCTTC. Translation gives CSVVGQGSYNEQFF. The chain employs TRBV29-1 and TRBJ2-1, with 9 bases matching TRBD1. The ends lost 4 bases at V and 0 bases at J; junction bases unmatched: 1. In germline, CDR1 is SQVTM, CDR2 ANQGSEA. The CDR3 runs to 14 residues.

The chain is built from TRBV2 and TRBJ2-1, with a tentative D call TRBD2 (5 bases). Germline assignment: CDR1 SNHLY and CDR2 FYNNEI. The V and J ends lost 4 bases and 5 bases respectively, with 12 bases between them. The CDR3 extends over 14 amino acids. CDR3 protein: CASSVEGENNEQFF. The CDR3 DNA follows: TGTGCCAGCAGTGTAGAGGGAGAAAACAATGAGCAGTTCTTC.

The J gene is TRBJ1-1, the V gene TRBV7-9; 9 positions match TRBD1. The V segment lost 7 bases and the J segment 6 bases; nucleotides outside the gene matches: 9. This CDR3 has 14 residues. Germline V gene sequence: CDR1 SEHNR, CDR2 FQNEAQ (reference sequence). CDR3 loop: CASNLQGARSEAFF. The DNA of the CDR3 is TGTGCCAGCAATTTACAGGGGGCGAGGTCTGAAGCTTTCTTT.

The chain couples TRBV6-6 to TRBJ1-5; possible D gene TRBD1, 6 bases. Per germline, CDR1 MNHNY and CDR2 SVGAGI (reference sequence). CDR3 length equals 12 residues. Trimming took off 10 bases at V and 7 bases at J, with 14 bases between the two ends. CDR3 sequence: CATAGGTQPQHF. DNA for the CDR3: TGTGCCACTGCGGGGGGCACCCAGCCCCAGCATTTT.

V is TRBV2 and J is TRBJ1-3; 10 bases are a match to TRBD1. With V trimmed by 6 bases and J by 0 bases, 5 bases remained unmatched. The CDR3 spans 16 residues. Germline values: CDR1 SNHLY, CDR2 FYNNEI. The CDR3 region is CASRGDRGSSGNTIYF. The DNA of the CDR3 is TGTGCCAGCAGGGGGGACAGGGGTTCCTCTGGAAACACCATATATTTT.

The chain employs TRBV2 and TRBJ2-7; 8 bases fit TRBD1. The ends lost 6 bases at V and 8 bases at J; junction bases unmatched: 9. Germline loops: CDR1 SNHLY, CDR2 FYNNEI. The CDR3 has 13 amino acids. CDR3 amino acids: CASSSGQGVQQYF. The CDR3 nucleotides are TGTGCCAGCAGCTCCGGACAGGGAGTTCAGCAGTACTTC.

In this sample, this clone turned up once. This chain uses TRBV29-1 with TRBJ1-2, with 7 bases fitting TRBD1. This CDR3 spans 14 amino acids. V was clipped by 6 bases and J by 5 bases; unmatched bases: 12. Germline assignment: CDR1 SQVTM and CDR2 ANQGSEA. The CDR3 DNA reads as TGCAGCGTCATCCCCGGGACAGCCTTTTATGGCTACACCTTC. Protein: CSVIPGTAFYGYTF. Complete variable domain (other parts from reference TRBV29-1 and TRBJ1-2): SAVISQKPSRDICQRGTSLTIQCQVDSQVTMMFWYRQQPGQSLTLIATANQGSEATYESGFVIDKFPISRPNLTFSTLTVSNMSPEDSSIYLCSVIPGTAFYGYTFGSGTRLTVV.

The chain carries TRBV3-1 (or the pseudogene TRBV3-2) and TRBJ2-2; 11 nucleotides line up with TRBD1. The J segment lost 7 bases and the V segment lost 10 bases, leaving 17 bases of the junction unmatched. Germline CDR1 reads LGHDT; CDR2 reads YNNKEL (reference sequence). The CDR3 covers 17 residues. The chain's CDR3 is CATGDRTGGDFGGELFF. CDR3 DNA: TGTGCCACCGGAGATCGGACAGGGGGCGATTTCGGCGGGGAGCTGTTTTTT.

This chain connects TRBV2 to TRBJ2-7, with TRBD1 matching 8 bases. This CDR3 is built from 14 residues. V lost 7 bases and J lost 4; bases outside the gene matches: 9. Per germline, CDR1 SNHLY and CDR2 FYNNEI. CDR3 loop: CASKWGQAPYEQYF. As DNA, the CDR3 is TGTGCCAGCAAATGGGGACAGGCTCCTTACGAGCAGTACTTC.

The chain uses TRBV2 and TRBJ2-3; the match to TRBD1 covers 7 bases. Germline CDR1 is SNHLY and CDR2 is FYNNEI. CDR3 length: 14 residues. The V gene end was trimmed by 3 bases and the J gene end by 1 base; junction bases not matched to a gene: 1. The CDR3 region is CASSDQGGTDTQYF. CDR3 nucleotide sequence: TGTGCCAGCAGTGACCAGGGGGGCACAGATACGCAGTATTTT.

The V gene is TRBV2, the J gene TRBJ2-2; D is perhaps TRBD1 (5 bases). V was cut by 8 bases and J by 1 base, with 8 bases left in between. Germline-derived CDR1 and CDR2 are SNHLY and FYNNEI. The CDR3 runs 13 residues. The CDR3, as DNA: TGTGCCAGCGCCAGGGAGAACACCGGGGAGCTGTTTTTT. This codes for CASARENTGELFF.